A single TCR beta chain is shown here with its context. What it recognizes is unknown. Assay used: immunoSEQ multiplex PCR; TCRdb lists only in-frame clones, some missing. The data show hundreds of thousands of clones, just over 85% seen once. Germline V lookup: CDR1 SGHNT, CDR2 YYREEE (reference sequence). The CDR3 length is 17 residues. V lost 4 bases to trimming and J lost 0 bases, with 19 bases between them. The sample belongs to a study of cytomegalovirus exposure and HLA in healthy donors. Study outcomes and limitations: In vitro assays verified that three CMV-associated chains recognized CMV antigens specifically. TCR clusters originating in the first cohort tended to co-occur in the 120 validation repertoires, according to a later analysis. Cytomegalovirus status was reportedly diagnosed by the classifier with high sensitivity and specificity.

The source is a woman aged 18-29 years in good health and CMV-seronegative. Sequencing was performed on PBMCs. The V gene is TRBV5-4, the J gene TRBJ1-2; TRBD1 might be the D (5 bases). CDR3 protein: CASSLRPRQSTNYGYTF. In DNA form, the CDR3 reads TGTGCCAGCAGCCTCCGACCTCGACAGTCTACTAACTATGGCTACACCTTC.